These T cell receptor beta chains were read from a single sample in a study of blood T cell repertoires in COVID-19. Repertoires were generated with immunoSEQ multiplex PCR, while TCRdb's copy carries only in-frame clones and drops some. Seen here are about 180,000 clones, roughly 87% observed once, and the top ten hold roughly 1.4%. The sequencing sample was made of peripheral blood. The receptors derive from a woman aged 45-60 years with acute or convalescent COVID-19. Both conserved end residues are trimmed from each CDR3.

V	CDR3
TRBV19	ASSTGHQFSGNTIY
TRBV7-2	ASTPSSTISGELF
TRBV11-2	ASSLPGQGNYGYT
TRBV5-1	ASRDSSNGYT
TRBV7-2	ASSSRLGETQY
TRBV6-6	ASSTGTGDYEQY
TRBV30	AWSAGHLTEAF
TRBV12-5	ASGLGLAANTDTQY
TRBV6-2/TRBV6-3	ASSSDYATYNEQF
TRBV27	ASSGGRAETQY
TRBV6-6	ASSYGGGSSGNTIY
TRBV30	AWSVPGQANYGYT
TRBV19	ATLGGWTVGYT
TRBV6-5	ASSRTGPFYGYT
TRBV5-5	ASSFPGSGDTQY
TRBV18	ASSPRRGPGSYNEQF
TRBV30	AWINRPGQGNYGYT
TRBV19	ASRAGSLVGTEAF
TRBV18	ASSAGSRMSSYEQY
TRBV24-1	ATAAQEPQH
TRBV7-9	ASSPAGGTPYEQY
TRBV7-8	ASSPYRNTEAF
TRBV6-2/TRBV6-3	ASSYTRIQNTEAF
TRBV2	ASDWGLMGTQY
TRBV10-3	AISELTAYEQY
TRBV28	ASSLSGGSNTEAF
TRBV18	ASSPGLADTDTQY
TRBV7-9	ASSLGDRGRTEAF
TRBV30	AWSVLQQSGYGYT
TRBV6-5	ASSYGGLNTEAF
TRBV28	ASSSTTNTQY
TRBV6-2/TRBV6-3	ASSFNRVTEAF
TRBV7-2	ASSFARNNNSPLH
TRBV19	ASSSRQRTSGNTIY
TRBV19	ASSIGQAGGWETQY
TRBV11-2	ASSLNLASALNSPLH
TRBV29-1	SVGTGGNEQF
TRBV5-1	ASSRTGQGLYETQY
TRBV9	ASSTDRFTDTQY
TRBV5-1	ASSLSRGQGETQY
TRBV6-5	ASRENYGYT
TRBV6-5	ASSRDRLVQETQY
TRBV4-3	ASSQDEAGGPYNEQF
TRBV7-9	ASSLVPSSYEQY